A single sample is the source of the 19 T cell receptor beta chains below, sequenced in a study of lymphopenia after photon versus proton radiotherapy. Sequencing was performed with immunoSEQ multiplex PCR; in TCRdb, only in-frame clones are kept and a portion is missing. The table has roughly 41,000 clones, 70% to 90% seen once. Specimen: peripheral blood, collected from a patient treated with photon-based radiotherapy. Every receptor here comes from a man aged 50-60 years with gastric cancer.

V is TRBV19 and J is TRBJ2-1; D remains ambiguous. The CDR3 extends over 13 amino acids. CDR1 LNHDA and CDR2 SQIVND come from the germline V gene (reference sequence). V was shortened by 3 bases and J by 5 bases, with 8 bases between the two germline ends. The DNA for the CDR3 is TGTGCCAGTAGTATGGCTGAAAACAATGAGCAGTTCTTC. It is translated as CASSMAENNEQFF. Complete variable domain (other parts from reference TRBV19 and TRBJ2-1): DGGITQSPKYLFRKEGQNVTLSCEQNLNHDAMYWYRQDPGQGLRLIYYSQIVNDFQKGDIAEGYSVSREKKESFPLTVTSAQKNPTAFYLCASSMAENNEQFFGPGTRLTVL.

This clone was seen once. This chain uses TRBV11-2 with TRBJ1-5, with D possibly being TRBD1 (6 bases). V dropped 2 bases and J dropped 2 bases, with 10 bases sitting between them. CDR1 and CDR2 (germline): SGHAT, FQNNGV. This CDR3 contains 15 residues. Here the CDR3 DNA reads TGTGCCAGCAGCTTACAGGACAGTCGCAATCAGCCCCAGCATTTT. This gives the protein CASSLQDSRNQPQHF.

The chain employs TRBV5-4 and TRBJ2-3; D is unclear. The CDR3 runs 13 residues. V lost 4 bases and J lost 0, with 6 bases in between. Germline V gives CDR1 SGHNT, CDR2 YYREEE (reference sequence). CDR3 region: CASSTSSTDTQYF. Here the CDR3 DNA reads TGTGCCAGCAGCACTTCTAGCACAGATACGCAGTATTTT.

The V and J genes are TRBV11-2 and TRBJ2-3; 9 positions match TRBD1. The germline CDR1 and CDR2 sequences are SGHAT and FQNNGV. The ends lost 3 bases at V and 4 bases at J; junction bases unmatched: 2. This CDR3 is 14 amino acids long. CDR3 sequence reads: CASSFGTGSDTQYF. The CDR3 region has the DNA TGTGCCAGCAGCTTCGGGACAGGGTCAGATACGCAGTATTTT.

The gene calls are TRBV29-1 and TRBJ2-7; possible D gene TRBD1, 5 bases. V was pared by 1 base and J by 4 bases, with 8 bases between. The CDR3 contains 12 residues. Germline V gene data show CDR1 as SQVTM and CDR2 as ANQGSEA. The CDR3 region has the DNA TGCAGCGTTGAAGGTCCAGGGTACGAGCAGTACTTC. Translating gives CSVEGPGYEQYF.

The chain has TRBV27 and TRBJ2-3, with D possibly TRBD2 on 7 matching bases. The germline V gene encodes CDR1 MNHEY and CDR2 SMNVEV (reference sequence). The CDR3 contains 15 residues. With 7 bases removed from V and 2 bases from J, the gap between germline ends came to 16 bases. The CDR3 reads CASKRGEGFTDTQYF. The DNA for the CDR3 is TGTGCCAGCAAAAGGGGGGAGGGGTTCACAGATACGCAGTATTTT.

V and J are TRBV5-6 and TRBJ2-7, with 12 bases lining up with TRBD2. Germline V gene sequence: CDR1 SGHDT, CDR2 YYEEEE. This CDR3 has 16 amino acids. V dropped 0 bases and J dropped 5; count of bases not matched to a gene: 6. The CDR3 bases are TGTGCCAGCAGCTTGGTAGTGACTAGCGGGAGCCACGAGCAGTACTTC. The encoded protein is CASSLVVTSGSHEQYF.

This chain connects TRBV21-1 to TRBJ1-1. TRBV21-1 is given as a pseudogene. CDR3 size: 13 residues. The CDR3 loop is CASSTAGGSEAFF. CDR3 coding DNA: TGTGCCAGCAGCACCGCCGGAGGGAGTGAAGCTTTCTTT.

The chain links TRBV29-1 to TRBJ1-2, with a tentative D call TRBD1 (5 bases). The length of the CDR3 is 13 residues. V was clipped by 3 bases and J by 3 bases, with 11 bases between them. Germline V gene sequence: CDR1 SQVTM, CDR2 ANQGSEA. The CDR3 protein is CSVDRGTDYGYTF. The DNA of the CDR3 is TGCAGCGTTGATCGCGGGACCGACTATGGCTACACCTTC.

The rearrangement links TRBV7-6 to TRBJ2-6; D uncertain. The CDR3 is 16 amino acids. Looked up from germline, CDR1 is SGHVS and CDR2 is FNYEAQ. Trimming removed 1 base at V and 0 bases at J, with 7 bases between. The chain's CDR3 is CASSLVAGSGANVLTF. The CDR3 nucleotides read TGTGCCAGCAGCTTAGTTGCCGGCTCTGGGGCCAACGTCCTGACTTTC.

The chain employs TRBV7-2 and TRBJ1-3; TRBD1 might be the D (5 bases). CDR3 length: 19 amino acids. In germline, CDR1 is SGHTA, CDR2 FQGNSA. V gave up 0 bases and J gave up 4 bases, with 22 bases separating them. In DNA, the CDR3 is TGTGCCAGCAGCTTAGCGCTAATTCCGGGGATCGGGGCGGGAAACACCATATATTTT. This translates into CASSLALIPGIGAGNTIYF.

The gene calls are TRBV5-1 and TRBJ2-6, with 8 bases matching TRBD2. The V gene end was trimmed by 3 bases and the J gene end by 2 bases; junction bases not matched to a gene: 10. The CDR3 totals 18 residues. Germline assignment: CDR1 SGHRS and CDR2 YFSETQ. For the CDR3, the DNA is TGCGCCAGCAGCTCAACCACGGGACTAGTAACTGGGGCCAACGTCCTGACTTTC. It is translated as CASSSTTGLVTGANVLTF.

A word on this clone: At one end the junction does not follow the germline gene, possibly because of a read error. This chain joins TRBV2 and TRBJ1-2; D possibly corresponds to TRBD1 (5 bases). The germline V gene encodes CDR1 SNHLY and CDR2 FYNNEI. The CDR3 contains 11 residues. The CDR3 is CAAQGSYGYTF. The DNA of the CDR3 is TGCGCTGCGCAGGGATCCTATGGCTACACCTTC.

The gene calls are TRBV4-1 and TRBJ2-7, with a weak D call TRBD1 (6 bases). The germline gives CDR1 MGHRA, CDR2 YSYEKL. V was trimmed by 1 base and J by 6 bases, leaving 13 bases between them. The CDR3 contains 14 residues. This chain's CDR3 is CASSQVNRVGEQYF. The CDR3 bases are TGCGCCAGCAGCCAAGTCAACAGGGTCGGCGAGCAGTACTTC.

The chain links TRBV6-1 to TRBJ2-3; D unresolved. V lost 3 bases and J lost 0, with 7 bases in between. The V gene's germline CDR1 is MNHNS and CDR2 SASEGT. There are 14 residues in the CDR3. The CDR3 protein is CASSDRPSTDTQYF. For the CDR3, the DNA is TGTGCCAGCAGTGACCGCCCAAGCACAGATACGCAGTATTTT.

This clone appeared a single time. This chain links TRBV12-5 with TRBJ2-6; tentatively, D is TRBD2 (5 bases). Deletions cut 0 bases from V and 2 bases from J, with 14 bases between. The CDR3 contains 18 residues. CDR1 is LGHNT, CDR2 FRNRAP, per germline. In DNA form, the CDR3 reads TGTGCTAGTGGTTTGGTACGATCGGGGAATCCTGGGGCCAACGTCCTGACTTTC. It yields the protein CASGLVRSGNPGANVLTF.

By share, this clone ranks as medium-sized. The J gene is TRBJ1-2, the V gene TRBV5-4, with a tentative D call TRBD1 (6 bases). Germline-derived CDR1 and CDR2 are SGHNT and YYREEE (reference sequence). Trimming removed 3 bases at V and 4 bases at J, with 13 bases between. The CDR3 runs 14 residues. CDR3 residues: CASSSLQGGYGYTF. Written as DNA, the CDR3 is TGTGCCAGCAGCTCACTACAGGGCGGCTATGGCTACACCTTC.

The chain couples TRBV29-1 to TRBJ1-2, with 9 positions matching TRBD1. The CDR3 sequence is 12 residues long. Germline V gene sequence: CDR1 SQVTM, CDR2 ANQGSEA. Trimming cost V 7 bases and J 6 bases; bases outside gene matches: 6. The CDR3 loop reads CSAGTGIDGYTF. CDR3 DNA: TGCAGCGCCGGGACAGGGATAGATGGCTACACCTTC.

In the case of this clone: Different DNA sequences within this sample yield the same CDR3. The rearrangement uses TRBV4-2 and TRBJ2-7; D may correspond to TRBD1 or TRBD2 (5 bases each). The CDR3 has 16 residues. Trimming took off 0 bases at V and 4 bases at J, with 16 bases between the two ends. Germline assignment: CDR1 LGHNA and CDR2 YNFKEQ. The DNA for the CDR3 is TGTGCCAGCAGCCAAGATCCGAGGGGTTCATCTTACGAGCAGTACTTC. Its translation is CASSQDPRGSSYEQYF.